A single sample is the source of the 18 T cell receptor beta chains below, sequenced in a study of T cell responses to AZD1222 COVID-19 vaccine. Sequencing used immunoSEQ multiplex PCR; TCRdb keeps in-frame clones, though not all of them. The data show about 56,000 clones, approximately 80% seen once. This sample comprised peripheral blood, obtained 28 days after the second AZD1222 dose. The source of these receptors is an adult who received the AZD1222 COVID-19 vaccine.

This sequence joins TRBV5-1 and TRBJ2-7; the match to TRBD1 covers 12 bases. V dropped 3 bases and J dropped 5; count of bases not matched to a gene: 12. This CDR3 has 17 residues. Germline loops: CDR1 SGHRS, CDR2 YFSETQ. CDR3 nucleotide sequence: TGCGCCAGCAGCTACCCCCGGGACAGGGGGCAAAGTGACGAGCAGTACTTC. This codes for CASSYPRDRGQSDEQYF.

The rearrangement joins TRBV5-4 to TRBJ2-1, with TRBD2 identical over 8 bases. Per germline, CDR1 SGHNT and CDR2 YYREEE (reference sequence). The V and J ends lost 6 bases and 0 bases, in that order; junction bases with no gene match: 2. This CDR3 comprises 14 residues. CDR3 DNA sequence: TGTGCCAGCAAGACTAGCGTCTCCTACAATGAGCAGTTCTTC. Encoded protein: CASKTSVSYNEQFF. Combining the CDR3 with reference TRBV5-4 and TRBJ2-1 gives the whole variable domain ETGVTQSPTHLIKTRGQQVTLRCSSQSGHNTVSWYQQALGQGPQFIFQYYREEENGRGNFPPRFSGLQFPNYSSELNVNALELDDSALYLCASKTSVSYNEQFFGPGTRLTVL.

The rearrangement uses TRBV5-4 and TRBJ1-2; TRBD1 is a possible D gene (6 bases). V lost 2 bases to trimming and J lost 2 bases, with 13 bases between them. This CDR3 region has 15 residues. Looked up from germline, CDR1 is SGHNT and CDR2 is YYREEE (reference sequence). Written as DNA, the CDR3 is TGTGCCAGCAGCTTAGGGGGACACCTAAACTATGGCTACACCTTC. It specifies CASSLGGHLNYGYTF.

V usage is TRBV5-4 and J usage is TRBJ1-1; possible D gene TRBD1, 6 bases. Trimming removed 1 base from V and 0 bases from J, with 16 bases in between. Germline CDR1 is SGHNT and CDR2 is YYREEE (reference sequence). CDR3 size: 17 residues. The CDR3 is CASSLLPGAAMNTEAFF. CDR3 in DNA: TGTGCCAGCAGCTTGTTACCGGGGGCTGCAATGAACACTGAAGCTTTCTTT. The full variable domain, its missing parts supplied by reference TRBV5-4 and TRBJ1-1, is ETGVTQSPTHLIKTRGQQVTLRCSSQSGHNTVSWYQQALGQGPQFIFQYYREEENGRGNFPPRFSGLQFPNYSSELNVNALELDDSALYLCASSLLPGAAMNTEAFFGQGTRLTVV.

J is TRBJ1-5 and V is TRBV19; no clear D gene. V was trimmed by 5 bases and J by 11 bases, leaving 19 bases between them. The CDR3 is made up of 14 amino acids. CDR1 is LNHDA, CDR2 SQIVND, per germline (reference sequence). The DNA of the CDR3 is TGTGCCAGTAGTGACACATGGGAGTTTAGGGCCCAGCATTTT. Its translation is CASSDTWEFRAQHF.

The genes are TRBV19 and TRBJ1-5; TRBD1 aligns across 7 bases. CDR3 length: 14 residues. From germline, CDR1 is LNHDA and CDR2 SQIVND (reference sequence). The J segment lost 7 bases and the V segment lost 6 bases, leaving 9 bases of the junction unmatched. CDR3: CASRLTGSGQPQHF. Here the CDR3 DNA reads TGTGCCAGTAGACTGACAGGGTCGGGGCAGCCCCAGCATTTT. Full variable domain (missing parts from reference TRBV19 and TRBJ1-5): DGGITQSPKYLFRKEGQNVTLSCEQNLNHDAMYWYRQDPGQGLRLIYYSQIVNDFQKGDIAEGYSVSREKKESFPLTVTSAQKNPTAFYLCASRLTGSGQPQHFGDGTRLSIL.

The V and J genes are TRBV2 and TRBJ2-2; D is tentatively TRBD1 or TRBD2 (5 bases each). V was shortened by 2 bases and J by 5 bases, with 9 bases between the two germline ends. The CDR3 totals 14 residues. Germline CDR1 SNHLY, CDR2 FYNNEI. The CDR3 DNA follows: TGTGCCAGCAGTGAATTGGGGGAGACCGGGGAGCTGTTTTTT. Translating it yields CASSELGETGELFF.

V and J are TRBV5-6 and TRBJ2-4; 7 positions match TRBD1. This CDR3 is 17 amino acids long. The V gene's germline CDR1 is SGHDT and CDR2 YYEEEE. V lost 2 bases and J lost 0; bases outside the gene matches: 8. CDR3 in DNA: TGTGCCAGCAGCTTTACCGGGACAGCTCTAGCCAAAAACATTCAGTACTTC. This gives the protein CASSFTGTALAKNIQYF.

The CDR3 DNA reads TGTGCCAGCAGCCGGAGCAGGGGAGTGGACTATGGCTACACCTTC. This sequence encodes CASSRSRGVDYGYTF. V usage is TRBV9 and J usage is TRBJ1-2; possible D gene TRBD1, 6 bases. Germline-derived CDR1 and CDR2 are SGDLS and YYNGEE. CDR3 size: 15 residues. The V and J ends lost 4 bases and 3 bases respectively, with 16 bases between them.

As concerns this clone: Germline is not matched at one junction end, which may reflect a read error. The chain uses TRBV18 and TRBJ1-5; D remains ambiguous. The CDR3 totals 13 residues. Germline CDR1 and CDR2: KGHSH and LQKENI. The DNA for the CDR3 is TGTGCCAGCTCAGAGCGCGGACCTCAGTCTCTGGATTTT. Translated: CASSERGPQSLDF.

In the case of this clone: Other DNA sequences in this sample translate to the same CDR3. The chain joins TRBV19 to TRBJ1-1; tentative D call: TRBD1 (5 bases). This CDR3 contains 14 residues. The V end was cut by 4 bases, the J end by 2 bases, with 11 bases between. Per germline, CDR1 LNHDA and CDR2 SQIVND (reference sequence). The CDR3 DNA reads TGTGCCAGTAGTAAGCCAGGGCGCAACACTGAAGCTTTCTTT. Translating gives CASSKPGRNTEAFF.

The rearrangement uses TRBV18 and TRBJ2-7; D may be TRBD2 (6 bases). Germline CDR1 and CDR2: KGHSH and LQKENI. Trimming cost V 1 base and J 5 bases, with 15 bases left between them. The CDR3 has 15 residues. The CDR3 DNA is TGTGCCAGCTCACCACAGTCACTAGCAGGCAACGAGCAGTACTTC. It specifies CASSPQSLAGNEQYF.

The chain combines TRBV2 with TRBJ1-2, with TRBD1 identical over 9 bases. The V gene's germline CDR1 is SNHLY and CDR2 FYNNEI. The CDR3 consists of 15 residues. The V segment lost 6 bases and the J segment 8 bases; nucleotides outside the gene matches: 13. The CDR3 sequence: CASSPTRTGVLGYTF. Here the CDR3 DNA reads TGTGCCAGCAGCCCTACCCGGACAGGGGTCCTGGGCTACACCTTC.

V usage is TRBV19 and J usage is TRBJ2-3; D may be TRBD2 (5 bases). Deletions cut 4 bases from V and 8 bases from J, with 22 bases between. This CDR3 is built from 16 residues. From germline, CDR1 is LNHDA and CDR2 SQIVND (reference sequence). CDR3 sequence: CASSTSAGSFSVTQYF. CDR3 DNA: TGTGCCAGTAGTACCTCCGCTGGGAGTTTCTCAGTTACGCAGTATTTT.

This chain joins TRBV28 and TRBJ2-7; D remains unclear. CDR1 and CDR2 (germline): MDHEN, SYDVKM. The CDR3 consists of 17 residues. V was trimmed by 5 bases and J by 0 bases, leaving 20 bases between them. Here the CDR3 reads CASSTVQRLGFSYEQYV. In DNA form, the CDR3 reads TGTGCCAGCAGTACCGTGCAACGGTTAGGCTTCTCCTACGAGCAGTACGTC.

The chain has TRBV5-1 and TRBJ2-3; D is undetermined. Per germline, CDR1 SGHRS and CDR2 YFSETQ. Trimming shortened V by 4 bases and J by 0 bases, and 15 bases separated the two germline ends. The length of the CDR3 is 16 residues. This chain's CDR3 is CASSPPETLSTDTQYF. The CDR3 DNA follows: TGCGCCAGCAGCCCTCCGGAGACTCTTAGCACAGATACGCAGTATTTT.

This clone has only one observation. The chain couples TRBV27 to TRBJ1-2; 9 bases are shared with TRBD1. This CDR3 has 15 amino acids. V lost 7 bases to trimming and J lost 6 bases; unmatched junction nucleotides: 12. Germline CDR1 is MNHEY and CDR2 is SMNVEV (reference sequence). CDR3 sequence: CASNPGQGGIDGYTF. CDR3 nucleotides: TGTGCCAGCAACCCGGGACAGGGAGGTATTGATGGCTACACCTTC.

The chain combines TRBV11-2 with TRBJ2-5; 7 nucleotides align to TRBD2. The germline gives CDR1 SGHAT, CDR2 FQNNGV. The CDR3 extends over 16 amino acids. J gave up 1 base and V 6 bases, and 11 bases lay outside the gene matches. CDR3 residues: CASSLRGDYPQETQYF. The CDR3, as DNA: TGTGCCAGCAGTCTTAGAGGGGACTACCCCCAAGAGACCCAGTACTTC.